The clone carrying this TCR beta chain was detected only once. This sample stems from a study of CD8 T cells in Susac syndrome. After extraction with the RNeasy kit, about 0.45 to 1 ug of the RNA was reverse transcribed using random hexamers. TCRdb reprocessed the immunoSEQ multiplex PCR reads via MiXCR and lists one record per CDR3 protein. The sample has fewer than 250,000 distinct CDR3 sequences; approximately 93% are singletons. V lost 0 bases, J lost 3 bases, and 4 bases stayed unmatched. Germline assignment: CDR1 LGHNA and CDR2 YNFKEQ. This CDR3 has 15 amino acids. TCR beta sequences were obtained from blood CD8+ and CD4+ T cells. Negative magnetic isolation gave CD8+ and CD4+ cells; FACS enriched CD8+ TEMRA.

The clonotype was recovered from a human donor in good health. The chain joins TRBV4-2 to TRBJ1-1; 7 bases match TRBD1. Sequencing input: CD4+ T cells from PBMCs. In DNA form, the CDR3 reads TGTGCCAGCAGCCAAGAAACCACAGGGGACACTGAAGCTTTCTTT. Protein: CASSQETTGDTEAFF.